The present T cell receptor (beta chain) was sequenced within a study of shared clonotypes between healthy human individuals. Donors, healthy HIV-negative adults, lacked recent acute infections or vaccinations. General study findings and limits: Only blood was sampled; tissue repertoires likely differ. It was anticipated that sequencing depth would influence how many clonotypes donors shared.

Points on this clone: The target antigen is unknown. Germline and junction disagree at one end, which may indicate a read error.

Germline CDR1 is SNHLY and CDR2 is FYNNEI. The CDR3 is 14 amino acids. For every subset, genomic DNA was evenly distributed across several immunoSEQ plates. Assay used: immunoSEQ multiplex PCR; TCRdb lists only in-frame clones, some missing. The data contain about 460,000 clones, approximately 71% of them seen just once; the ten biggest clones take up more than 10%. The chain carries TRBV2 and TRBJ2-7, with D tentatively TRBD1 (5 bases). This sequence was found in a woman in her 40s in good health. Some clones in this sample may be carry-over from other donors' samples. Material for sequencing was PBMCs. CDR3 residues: CASTVRASSHEQYF. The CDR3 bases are TGTGCCAGCACCGTCAGGGCGAGCTCCCACGAGCAGTACTTT. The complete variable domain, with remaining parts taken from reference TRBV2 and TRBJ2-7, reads EPEVTQTPSHQVTQMGQEVILRCVPISNHLYFYWYRQILGQKVEFLVSFYNNEISEKSEIFDDQFSVERPDGSNFTLKIRSTKLEDSAMYFCASTVRASSHEQYFGPGTRLTVT.